A selection of T cell receptor beta chains follows, all from one sample in a study of read filtering for tumor transcriptome and immune sequencing. TCRdb re-analysed the reads in MiXCR, keeping a single row per CDR3 protein. The sample includes 57,000 or so distinct CDR3 sequences, roughly 18% of them seen just once. Sequenced sample: a population of CD138-negative cells sorted from bone marrow. The receptors were sampled from a donor aged 40 or over with multiple myeloma. Each CDR3 is given with its conserved first and last residue. The D gene is left open where the match is weak. Part of the rows lack a size; the others show once, few, many or a class for expanded clones.

TRBJ2-5,many,TRBV6-2/TRBV6-3,.,TGTGCCAGCAGTTACGACGGGGGTCAAGAGACCCAGTACTTC,CASSYDGGQETQYF
TRBJ2-1,.,TRBV13,.,TGTGCCTGCAGTCCCCCCCCGGTCTTC,CACSPPPVF
TRBJ2-3,many,TRBV6-1,.,TGTGCCAGCAGTGCAGGGGTCACAGATACGCAGTATTTT,CASSAGVTDTQYF
TRBJ1-2,.,TRBV5-1,TRBD1,TGCGCCAGCAGCATTGACAGGGTCGGCTATGGCTACACTTTC,CASSIDRVGYGYTF
TRBJ2-2,many,TRBV10-1,.,TGCGCCAGCAGTGAGTCGATGGACAGTTCGAACACCGGGGAGCTGTTTTTT,CASSESMDSSNTGELFF
TRBJ2-2,.,TRBV7-6,.,TGTGCCAGCACCAACCGCAGGGAGCGGGAGCTGTTTTTT,CASTNRRERELFF
TRBJ1-2,many,TRBV30,TRBD1,TGTGCCTGGAGTATCCTGACAGGGTCAGGTGGCTACACCTTC,CAWSILTGSGGYTF
TRBJ2-5,few,TRBV9,TRBD2,TGTGCCAGCAGCGTAGAAGATAGCGGGGGTATGGAGACCCAGTACTTC,CASSVEDSGGMETQYF
TRBJ1-1,.,TRBV28,.,TGTGCCAGCAGTTTTCCAAGACAGACTGAAGCTTTCTTT,CASSFPRQTEAFF
TRBJ2-7,many,TRBV5-1,TRBD1,TGCGCCAGCAGCCCGGACAGGGGAAGGGAGCAGTACTTC,CASSPDRGREQYF
TRBJ2-3,many,TRBV28,TRBD1,TGTGCCAGCAGCAAAGGACAGGGCCGCACAGATACGCAGTATTTT,CASSKGQGRTDTQYF
TRBJ1-1,many,TRBV28,.,TGTGCCAGCGTTACTTCCTCCCGCGCTGAAGCTTTCTTT,CASVTSSRAEAFF
TRBJ2-7,.,TRBV5-6,.,TGTGCCAGCAGCTTGGGGCGGCGGACTACGAAGCAGTACTTC,CASSLGRRTTKQYF
TRBJ2-3,many,TRBV20-1,.,TGCACCCCGGGCGGGGCTGGCACAGATACGCAGTATTTT,CTPGGAGTDTQYF
TRBJ1-3,.,TRBV29-1,.,TGCAGCGTTGCCAATGGAAACACCATATATTTT,CSVANGNTIYF
TRBJ2-3,many,TRBV20-1,.,TGCAGTGCCGTCGGACTACCTAGAGGAGATACGCAGTATTTT,CSAVGLPRGDTQYF
TRBJ2-5,many,TRBV5-5,.,TGTGCCAGCAGCTTGGATGGTCGGGGGCGAGAGACCCAGTACTTC,CASSLDGRGRETQYF
TRBJ2-5,.,TRBV3-1,.,TGTGCCAGCAGCCAAGTGCGGCCGCGAGAGACCCAGTACTTC,CASSQVRPRETQYF
TRBJ2-7,many,TRBV10-2,.,TGCGCCAGCAGTGAGTCCGGGATTACCTACGAGCAGTACTTC,CASSESGITYEQYF
TRBJ2-5,many,TRBV6-6,TRBD2,TGTGCCAGCACCTTGACTAGCGGGAGTCAAGAGACCCAGTACTTC,CASTLTSGSQETQYF
TRBJ2-2,many,TRBV20-1,.,TGCAGTGCTAGCTCGGGTGGGGCCGGGACCGGGGAGCTGTTTTTT,CSASSGGAGTGELFF
TRBJ2-5,.,TRBV27,TRBD1,TGTGCCAGCAGTCCTAGACAGGGCCAGGAGACCCTGTACTTC,CASSPRQGQETLYF
TRBJ2-1,many,TRBV20-1,.,TGCAGTGCTGGGGGTGGGGTCTCCTACAATGAGCAGTTCTTC,CSAGGGVSYNEQFF
TRBJ1-1,many,TRBV20-1,.,TGCAGTGCTCATCCCAGGCGGGGCACTGAAGCTTTCTTT,CSAHPRRGTEAFF
TRBJ1-1,.,TRBV11-2,.,TGTGCCAGCTGCTTTCAGGGGAGCACTGAAGCTTTCTTT,CASCFQGSTEAFF
TRBJ2-6,many,TRBV7-3,.,TGTGCCAGCAGCTTACAGCCCCCGGCGGGGGCCAACGTCCTGACTTTC,CASSLQPPAGANVLTF
TRBJ2-3,many,TRBV4-1,.,TGCGCCAGCAGCCAAGTATTCACAACTAGCACAGATACGCAGTATTTT,CASSQVFTTSTDTQYF
TRBJ2-1,many,TRBV7-9,.,TGTGCCAGCAGCTTAGTCGCTAGCTACAATGAGCAGTTCTTC,CASSLVASYNEQFF
TRBJ2-1,many,TRBV2,TRBD2,TGTGCCAGCAAAGCGGGAGTAGATTACAATGAGCAGTTCTTC,CASKAGVDYNEQFF
TRBJ2-2,.,TRBV15,.,TGTGACACCAGCAGCGATTTCATCGGGGAGCCGTTTTTT,CDTSSDFIGEPFF
TRBJ2-5,many,TRBV10-2,TRBD1,TGCGCCAGCAGCCAAGTGGACAGGGGCGATTGGACCCAGTACTTC,CASSQVDRGDWTQYF
TRBJ2-5,many,TRBV19,.,TGTGCCAGTGGTGAGGAGACCCAGTACTTC,CASGEETQYF
TRBJ2-6,.,TRBV6-6,.,TGTGCCAACAGTGTCTCCTCTGGGGCCAACGTCCTGACTTTC,CANSVSSGANVLTF
TRBJ2-7,many,TRBV20-1,.,TGCAGTGCAGGAGGGAACGAGCAGTACTTC,CSAGGNEQYF
TRBJ2-7,many,TRBV28,TRBD2,TGTGCCAGCAGTCTCACTAGCGCGGGCTCCTACGAGCAGTACTTC,CASSLTSAGSYEQYF
TRBJ2-7,few,TRBV11-3,.,TGTGCCAGCAGCTTATGGGAGGAGGGCTACGAGCAGTACTTC,CASSLWEEGYEQYF
TRBJ2-1,many,TRBV5-1,.,TGCGCCAGCAGCTCGACGGGACCAAATAATGAGCAGTTCTTC,CASSSTGPNNEQFF
TRBJ2-3,many,TRBV27,.,TGTGCCAGCAGTTCAACTGGACGGATTAGCACAGATACGCAGTATTTT,CASSSTGRISTDTQYF
TRBJ2-7,many,TRBV5-6,TRBD2,TGTGCCAGCAGCTTATTAACTAGCGGCTACGAGCAGTACTTC,CASSLLTSGYEQYF
TRBJ1-1,many,TRBV12-3/TRBV12-4,.,TGTGCCAGCAGTTTATTGGTGGGGAACACTGAAGCTTTCTTT,CASSLLVGNTEAFF
TRBJ2-1,many,TRBV28,TRBD2,TGTGCCAGCAGTTTACCAGGCGGGGGGAAAACGAATGAGCAGTTCTTC,CASSLPGGGKTNEQFF
TRBJ2-2,many,TRBV20-1,.,TGCAGTGCTAGAGATCGCAGGGCGGATTCGAACACCGGGGAGCTGTTTTTT,CSARDRRADSNTGELFF
TRBJ2-5,many,TRBV2,TRBD2,TGTGCCAGCAGCATACTAGCGGTCGGGGAGACCCAGTACTTC,CASSILAVGETQYF
TRBJ2-2,.,TRBV20-1,.,TGCAGTGCTAGAGATGGGGTAGCCGGGGAGCTGTTTTTT,CSARDGVAGELFF
TRBJ2-6,many,TRBV15,.,TGTGCCACCAGCAGTTTCAGGGAAGAACCATTAGCGGGGGCCAACGTCCTGACTTTC,CATSSFREEPLAGANVLTF
TRBJ2-2,many,TRBV7-2,.,TGTGCCAGCAGCTTATTTGGGGCGGCCGGGGAGCTGTTTTTT,CASSLFGAAGELFF
TRBJ2-5,many,TRBV29-1,.,TGCAGCGTTCAAGGACAGAAAGAGACCCAGTACTTC,CSVQGQKETQYF
TRBJ2-5,many,TRBV7-2,.,TGTGCCAGCAGCTTAGCGTTAGCGCGTCAAGAGACCCAGTACTTC,CASSLALARQETQYF
TRBJ2-3,.,TRBV6-2/TRBV6-3,.,TGTGCCAGCAGTCCCGGGGGTCGCGCGAACACAGATACGCAGTACTTT,CASSPGGRANTDTQYF